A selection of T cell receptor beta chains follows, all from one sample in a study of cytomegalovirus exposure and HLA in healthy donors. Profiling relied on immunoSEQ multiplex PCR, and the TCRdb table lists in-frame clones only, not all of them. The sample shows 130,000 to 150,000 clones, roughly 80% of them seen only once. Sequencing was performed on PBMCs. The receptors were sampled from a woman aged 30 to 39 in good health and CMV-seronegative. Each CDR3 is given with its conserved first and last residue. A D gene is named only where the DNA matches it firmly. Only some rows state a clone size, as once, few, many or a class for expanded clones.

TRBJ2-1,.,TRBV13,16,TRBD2,CASSPWASGNYNEQFF,TGTGCCAGCAGCCCTTGGGCTAGCGGGAACTACAATGAGCAGTTCTTC
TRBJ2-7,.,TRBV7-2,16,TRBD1,CASSSLPGTGEYEQYF,TGTGCCAGCAGCTCCCTCCCGGGGACAGGGGAATACGAGCAGTACTTC
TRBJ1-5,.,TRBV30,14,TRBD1,CAWKGTGGNQPQHF,TGTGCCTGGAAAGGGACAGGGGGCAATCAGCCCCAGCATTTT
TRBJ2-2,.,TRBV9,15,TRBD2,CASSVGGSQTGELFF,TGTGCCAGCAGCGTAGGCGGGAGTCAAACCGGGGAGCTGTTTTTT
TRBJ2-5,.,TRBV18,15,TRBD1,CASSPRDSPQETQYF,TGTGCCAGCTCACCACGGGACAGCCCACAAGAGACCCAGTACTTC
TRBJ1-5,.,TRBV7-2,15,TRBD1,CASSFRAGGSQPQHF,TGTGCCAGCAGCTTCCGGGCAGGGGGCAGTCAGCCCCAGCATTTT
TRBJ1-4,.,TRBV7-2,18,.,CASSLSGGPLYTNEKLFF,TGTGCCAGCAGCCTATCGGGGGGGCCTTTGTACACTAATGAAAAACTGTTTTTT
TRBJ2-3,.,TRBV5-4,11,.,CASSLLDTQYF,TGTGCCAGCAGCTTGCTCGATACGCAGTATTTT
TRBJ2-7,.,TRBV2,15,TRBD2,CASSDILAGGNEQYF,TGTGCCAGCAGTGACATACTAGCGGGGGGGAACGAGCAGTACTTC
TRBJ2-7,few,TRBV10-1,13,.,CASSGGIAYEQYF,TGCGCCAGCAGTGGCGGGATTGCCTACGAGCAGTACTTC
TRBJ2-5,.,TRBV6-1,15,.,CASSEGLGSGETQYF,TGTGCCAGCAGTGAAGGGCTGGGGTCAGGGGAGACCCAGTACTTC
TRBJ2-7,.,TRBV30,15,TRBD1,CAWSQPGQGNNEQYF,TGTGCCTGGAGTCAACCGGGACAGGGAAATAACGAGCAGTACTTC
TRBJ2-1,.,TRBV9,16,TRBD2,CASSVNNLAGENEQFF,TGTGCCAGCAGCGTAAATAATCTAGCGGGAGAGAATGAGCAGTTCTTC
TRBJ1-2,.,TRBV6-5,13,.,CASSVTANYGYTF,TGTGCCAGCAGTGTGACAGCGAACTATGGCTACACCTTC
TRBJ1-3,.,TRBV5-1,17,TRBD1,CASSLGQGKRSGNTIYF,TGCGCCAGCAGCTTGGGACAGGGAAAGAGATCTGGAAACACCATATATTTT
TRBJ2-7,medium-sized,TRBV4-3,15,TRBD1,CASSQGGQEPYEQYF,TGCGCCAGCAGCCAAGGTGGACAGGAACCCTACGAGCAGTACTTC
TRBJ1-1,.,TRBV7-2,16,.,CASSLSIATIFTEAFF,TGTGCCAGCAGCTTATCTATCGCAACGATTTTCACTGAAGCTTTCTTT
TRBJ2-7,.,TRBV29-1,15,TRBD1,CSVEARDSQSYEQYF,TGCAGCGTTGAAGCCCGGGACAGCCAGTCCTACGAGCAGTACTTC
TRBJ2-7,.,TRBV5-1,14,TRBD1,CASGEDRGNYEQYF,TGCGCCAGCGGTGAGGACAGGGGGAACTACGAGCAGTACTTC
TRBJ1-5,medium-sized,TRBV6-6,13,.,CASSMGPNQPQHF,TGTGCCAGCAGTATGGGGCCAAATCAGCCCCAGCATTTT
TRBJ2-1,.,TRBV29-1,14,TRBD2,CSVTGTSGGNEQFF,TGCAGCGTAACCGGGACTAGCGGCGGCAATGAGCAGTTCTTC
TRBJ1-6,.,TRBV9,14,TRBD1,CASSEQGAFSPLHF,TGTGCCAGCAGTGAGCAGGGGGCTTTTTCACCCCTCCACTTT
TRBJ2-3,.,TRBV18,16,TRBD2,CASSSLTSGGTDTQYF,TGTGCCAGCTCATCCCTGACTAGCGGGGGCACAGATACGCAGTATTTT
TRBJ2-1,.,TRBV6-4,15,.,CASSYLAGQTNEQFF,TGTGCCAGCAGTTACTTAGCGGGACAGACGAATGAGCAGTTCTTC
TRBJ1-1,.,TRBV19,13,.,CASTRTVNTEAFF,TGTGCCAGTACCCGGACAGTGAACACTGAAGCTTTCTTT
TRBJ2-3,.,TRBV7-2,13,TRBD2,CASSWGGTRAQYF,TGTGCCAGCAGCTGGGGGGGTACTCGGGCGCAGTATTTT
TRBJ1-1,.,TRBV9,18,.,CASSKGEKRGGMNTEAFF,TGTGCCAGCAGCAAGGGCGAGAAGCGGGGGGGTATGAACACTGAAGCTTTCTTT
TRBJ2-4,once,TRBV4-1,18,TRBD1,CASSHRVGSGQAKNIQYF,TGCGCCAGCAGCCACCGGGTCGGTTCGGGACAGGCCAAAAACATTCAGTACTTC
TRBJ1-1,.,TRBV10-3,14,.,CAIQEGGGGTEAFF,TGTGCCATCCAAGAGGGAGGTGGGGGAACTGAAGCTTTCTTT
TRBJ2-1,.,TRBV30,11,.,CAWSGGDRQFF,TGTGCCTGGAGTGGGGGGGACAGGCAGTTCTTC
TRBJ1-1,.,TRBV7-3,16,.,CASSLTGRGLNTEAFF,TGTGCCAGCAGCTTAACCGGGCGGGGGTTGAACACTGAAGCTTTCTTT
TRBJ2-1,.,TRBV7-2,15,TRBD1,CASSSRIQGVNEQFF,TGTGCCAGCAGTTCACGAATACAGGGGGTGAATGAGCAGTTCTTC
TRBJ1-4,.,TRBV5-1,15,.,CASSVLTDTNEKLFF,TGCGCCAGCAGCGTGTTGACTGACACTAATGAAAAACTGTTTTTT
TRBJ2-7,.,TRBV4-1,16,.,CASSQEPDTRAYEQYF,TGCGCCAGCAGCCAAGAGCCGGACACCCGCGCCTACGAGCAGTACTTC
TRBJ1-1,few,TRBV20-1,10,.,CSAPDTEAFF,TGCAGTGCCCCGGACACTGAAGCTTTCTTT
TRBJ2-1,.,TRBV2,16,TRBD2,CASRRGGGRVNNEQFF,TGTGCCAGCAGGCGGGGGGGCGGGAGGGTTAACAATGAGCAGTTCTTC
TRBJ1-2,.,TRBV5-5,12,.,CASSYGAGGYTF,TGTGCCAGCAGCTATGGGGCAGGGGGCTACACCTTC
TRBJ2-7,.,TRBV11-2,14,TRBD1,CASSLVGQGDEQYF,TGTGCCAGCAGCTTAGTGGGACAGGGAGACGAGCAGTACTTC
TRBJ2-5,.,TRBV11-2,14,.,CASSTTGSGEIQYF,TGTGCCAGCAGCACGACAGGCTCCGGGGAGATCCAGTACTTC
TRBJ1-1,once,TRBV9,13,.,CASSVMRDTEAFF,TGTGCCAGCAGCGTAATGAGAGACACTGAAGCTTTCTTT
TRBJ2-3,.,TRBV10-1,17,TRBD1,CASSGNPGQGGIDTQYF,TGCGCCAGCAGTGGAAACCCGGGACAGGGGGGAATAGATACGCAGTATTTT
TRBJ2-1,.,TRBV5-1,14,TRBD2,CASSPQTSSNEQFF,TGCGCCAGCAGCCCGCAGACTAGCTCAAATGAGCAGTTCTTC
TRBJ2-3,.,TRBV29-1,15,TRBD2,CSAPTLREATDTQYF,TGCAGCGCCCCGACCCTGCGGGAGGCGACAGATACGCAGTATTTT
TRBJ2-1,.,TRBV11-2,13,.,CASRSGGAVEQFF,TGTGCCAGCAGATCGGGTGGGGCAGTTGAGCAGTTCTTC
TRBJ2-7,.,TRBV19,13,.,CASSRDTSYEQYF,TGTGCCAGTAGTCGGGACACCTCCTACGAGCAGTACTTC
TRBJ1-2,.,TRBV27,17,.,CASSPNLGGYGLDGHTF,TGTGCCAGCAGTCCAAACCTCGGGGGATATGGTCTAGATGGCCACACCTTC
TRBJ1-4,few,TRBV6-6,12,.,CASNLFNEKLFF,TGTGCCAGCAATCTCTTTAATGAAAAACTGTTTTTT
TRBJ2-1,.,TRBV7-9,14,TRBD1,CASSLRTGINEQFF,TGTGCCAGCAGCTTACGGACAGGGATCAATGAGCAGTTCTTC
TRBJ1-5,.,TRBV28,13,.,CASSFRRGGPQHF,TGTGCCAGCAGTTTCCGCAGGGGCGGACCCCAGCATTTT
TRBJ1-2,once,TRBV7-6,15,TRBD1,CASSLSTGGAYGYTF,TGTGCCAGCAGCTTATCCACAGGGGGGGCGTATGGCTACACCTTC
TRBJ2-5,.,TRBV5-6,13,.,CASSSGTWETQYF,TGTGCCAGCAGCTCCGGGACTTGGGAGACCCAGTACTTC
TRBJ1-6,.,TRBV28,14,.,CASSLTRVASPLHF,TGTGCCAGCAGTTTAACCAGGGTCGCTTCACCCCTCCACTTT
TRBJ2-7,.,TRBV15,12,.,CATSGQSYEQYF,TGTGCCACCAGTGGACAATCCTACGAGCAGTACTTC
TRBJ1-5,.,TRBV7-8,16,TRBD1,CASSLVNRGLQQPQHF,TGTGCCAGCAGCTTAGTTAACAGGGGGCTGCAACAGCCCCAGCATTTT